The rows below give T cell receptor beta chains drawn from one sample of a study of PD-L1 blockade in urothelial cancer. The assay was immunoSEQ multiplex PCR, and TCRdb's table has in-frame clones only and misses some. The sample includes about 29,000 clones, 70% to 90% of them seen just once. The source material was PBMCs, sampled around atezolizumab (anti-PD-L1) treatment. Receptor source: a man between 50 and 59 years old with urothelial cancer. Each CDR3 is given without its conserved first and last residue. Fields, in order: J gene, V gene, CDR3 protein.

>TRBJ2-2|TRBV5-4
ASSTGQPAKDTGELF
>TRBJ2-6|TRBV19
ASSISDRSYSSGANVLT
>TRBJ2-3|TRBV5-5
ASSERQGTDTQY
>TRBJ2-3|TRBV9
ASSGSGRTTDTQY
>TRBJ2-2|TRBV27
ASSVTGVYTGELF
>TRBJ2-3|TRBV11-3
ASSLGGDTQY
>TRBJ1-1|TRBV5-1
ASSLVDNVNTEAF
>TRBJ2-3|TRBV10-3
AISGPSGSDTQY
>TRBJ2-7|TRBV7-9
ASSVGQGRSYEQY
>TRBJ1-6|TRBV4-1
ASSQEWSSYNSPLH